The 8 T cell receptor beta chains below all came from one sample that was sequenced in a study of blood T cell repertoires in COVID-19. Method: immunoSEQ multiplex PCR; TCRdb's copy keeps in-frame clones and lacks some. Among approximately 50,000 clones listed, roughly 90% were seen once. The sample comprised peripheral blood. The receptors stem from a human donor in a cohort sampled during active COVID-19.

The chain's CDR3 is CASSEVASRQETQYF. In DNA form, the CDR3 reads TGCGCCAGCAGTGAGGTCGCTAGCAGGCAAGAGACCCAGTACTTC. V usage is TRBV10-2 and J usage is TRBJ2-5; D is possibly TRBD2 (5 bases). CDR1 is WSHSY, CDR2 SAAADI, per germline. The V end lost 2 bases, the J end lost 2 bases, and 12 bases lay between the germline ends. The CDR3 is 15 amino acids.

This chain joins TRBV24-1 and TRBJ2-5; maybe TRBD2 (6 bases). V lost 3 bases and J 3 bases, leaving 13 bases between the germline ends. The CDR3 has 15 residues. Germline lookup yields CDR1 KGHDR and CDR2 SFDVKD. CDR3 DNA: TGTGCCACCAGTGATACCGGGACTGCAGAAGAGACCCAGTACTTC. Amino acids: CATSDTGTAEETQYF.

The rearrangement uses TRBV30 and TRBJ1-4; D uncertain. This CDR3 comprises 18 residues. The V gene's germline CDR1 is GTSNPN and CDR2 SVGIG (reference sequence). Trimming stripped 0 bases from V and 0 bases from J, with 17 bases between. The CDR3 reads CAWSVLGTYPATNEKLFF. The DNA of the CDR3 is TGTGCCTGGAGTGTATTGGGCACATACCCTGCAACTAATGAAAAACTGTTTTTT.

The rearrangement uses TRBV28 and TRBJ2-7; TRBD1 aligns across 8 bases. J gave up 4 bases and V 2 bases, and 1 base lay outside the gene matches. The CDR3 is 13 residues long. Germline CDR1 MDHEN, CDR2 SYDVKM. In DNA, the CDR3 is TGTGCCAGCAGTTTAAACAGGGGGTACGAGCAGTACTTC. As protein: CASSLNRGYEQYF.

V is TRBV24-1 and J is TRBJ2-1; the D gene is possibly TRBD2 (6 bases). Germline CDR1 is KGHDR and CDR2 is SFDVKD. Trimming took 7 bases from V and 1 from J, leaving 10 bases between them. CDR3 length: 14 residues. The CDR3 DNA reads TGTGCCACCAGATCGGGAGTTTCCTACAATGAGCAGTTCTTC. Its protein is CATRSGVSYNEQFF.

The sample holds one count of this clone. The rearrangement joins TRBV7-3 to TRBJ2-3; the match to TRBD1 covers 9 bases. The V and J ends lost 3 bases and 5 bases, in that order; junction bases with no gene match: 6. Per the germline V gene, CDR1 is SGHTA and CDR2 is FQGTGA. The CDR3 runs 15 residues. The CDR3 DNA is TGTGCCAGCAGCTTGTCCGGGACAGGGTTAGATACGCAGTATTTT. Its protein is CASSLSGTGLDTQYF.

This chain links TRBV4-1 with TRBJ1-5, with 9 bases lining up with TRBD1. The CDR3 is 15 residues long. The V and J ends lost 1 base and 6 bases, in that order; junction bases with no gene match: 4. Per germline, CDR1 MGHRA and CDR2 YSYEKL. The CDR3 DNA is TGCGCCAGCAGCCAAGGGGGGACAGGGAGTCAGCCCCAGCATTTT. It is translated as CASSQGGTGSQPQHF.

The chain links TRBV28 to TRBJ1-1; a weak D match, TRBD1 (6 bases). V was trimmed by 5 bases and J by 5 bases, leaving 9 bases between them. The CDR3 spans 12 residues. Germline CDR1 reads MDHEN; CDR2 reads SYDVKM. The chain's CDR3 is CASSRGKTEAFF. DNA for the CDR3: TGTGCCAGCAGTAGGGGGAAGACTGAAGCTTTCTTT.